The 2 T cell receptor beta chains in this list originate from one sample, sequenced in a study of CXCR3-negative and CXCR3-positive naive CD8 T cells (dated by TCRdb to about 2019). The reads were generated on a NextSeq 550. The Human TCR Profiling Kit (MiLaboratory) was used to prepare UMI-labeled 5' RACE TRB cDNA libraries. Each entry corresponds to one CDR3 protein sequence from reads that TCRdb reprocessed, and DNA is not given. For this sample, the table gives about 120,000 distinct CDR3 sequences. The ten largest make up less than 0.4% of the sample. Their cognate antigens are unknown. Beyond this particular receptor, the publication reports: TRB CDR3s from CXCR3-positive naive cells showed higher hydrophobicity (lower Kidera factor 4), lower energy, and higher strength and volume indices than CXCR3-negative naive cells.

The source material was naive CXCR3+ CD8+ T cells from blood. What this sample's cell subset or site label stands for: CD45RO-CCR7+CD27+CD95- naive CD8+ T cells expressing CXCR3 (TNR3+). These receptors originate from a human donor in good health. Some clones in this sample may be carry-over from other donors' samples.

The chain employs TRBV5-4 and TRBJ2-7; TCRdb's D call of TRBD2 is untestable without DNA. The V gene's germline CDR1 is SGHNT and CDR2 YYREEE (reference sequence). The length of the CDR3 is 14 residues. The CDR3 sequence: CASSVTGPFYEQYF.

V is TRBV13 and J is TRBJ2-1; TCRdb reports TRBD2, a call that lacks DNA to check it against. The CDR3 loop spans 18 amino acids. Germline-derived CDR1 and CDR2 are PRHDT and FYEKMQ (reference sequence). The chain's CDR3 is CASSPTTVRGSSYNEQFF. Variable domain in full (rest from reference TRBV13 and TRBJ2-1): AAGVIQSPRHLIKEKRETATLKCYPIPRHDTVYWYQQGPGQDPQFLISFYEKMQSDKGSIPDRFSAQQFSDYHSELNMSSLELGDSALYFCASSPTTVRGSSYNEQFFGPGTRLTVL.